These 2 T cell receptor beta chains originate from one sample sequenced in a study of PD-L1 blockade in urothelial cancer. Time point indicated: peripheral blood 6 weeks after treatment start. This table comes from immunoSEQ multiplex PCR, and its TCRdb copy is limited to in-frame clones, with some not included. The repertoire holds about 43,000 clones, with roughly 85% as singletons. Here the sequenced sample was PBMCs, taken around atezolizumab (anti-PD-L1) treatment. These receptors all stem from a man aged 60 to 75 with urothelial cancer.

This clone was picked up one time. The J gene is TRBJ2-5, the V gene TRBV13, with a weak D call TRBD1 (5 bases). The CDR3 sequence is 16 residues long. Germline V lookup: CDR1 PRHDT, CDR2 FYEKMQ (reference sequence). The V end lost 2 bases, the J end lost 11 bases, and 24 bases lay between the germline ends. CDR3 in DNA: TGTGCCAGCAGCTTATCTCATCTCGGACCGGCAGGGCTTCAGTACTTC. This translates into CASSLSHLGPAGLQYF.

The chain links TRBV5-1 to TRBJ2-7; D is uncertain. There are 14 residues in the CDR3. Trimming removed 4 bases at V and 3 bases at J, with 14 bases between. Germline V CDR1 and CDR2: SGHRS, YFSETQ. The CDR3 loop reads CASSNFNQNYEQYF. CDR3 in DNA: TGCGCCAGCAGCAATTTCAATCAGAACTACGAGCAGTACTTC.